The T cell receptor beta chain under discussion was sequenced for a study of patients and donors after allogeneic stem cell transplantation. TCRdb analysed the RT-PCR reads with MiXCR anew, one entry per CDR3 protein. The sample records about 960,000 distinct CDR3 sequences, more than 15% being singletons. This clonotype has more than one count but fewer than ten. The CDR3 consists of 16 residues. With 4 bases removed from V and 0 bases from J, the gap between germline ends came to 16 bases. Germline V gene sequence: CDR1 MNHEY, CDR2 SVGAGI. The chain links TRBV6-5 to TRBJ2-7; no firm D call. What was sequenced was blood, either unsorted or a sorted T cell fraction (not recorded which). The source of this sequence is a human donor who was either an allogeneic HSCT recipient or a stem cell or donor lymphocyte infusion donor (not recorded which). It is not recorded whose cells these are; they may come from a transplant donor. In nucleotides, the CDR3 is TGTGCCAGCAGTTCCGGGTACAAGGGCGACTCCTACGAGCAGTACTTC. Amino acids: CASSSGYKGDSYEQYF.